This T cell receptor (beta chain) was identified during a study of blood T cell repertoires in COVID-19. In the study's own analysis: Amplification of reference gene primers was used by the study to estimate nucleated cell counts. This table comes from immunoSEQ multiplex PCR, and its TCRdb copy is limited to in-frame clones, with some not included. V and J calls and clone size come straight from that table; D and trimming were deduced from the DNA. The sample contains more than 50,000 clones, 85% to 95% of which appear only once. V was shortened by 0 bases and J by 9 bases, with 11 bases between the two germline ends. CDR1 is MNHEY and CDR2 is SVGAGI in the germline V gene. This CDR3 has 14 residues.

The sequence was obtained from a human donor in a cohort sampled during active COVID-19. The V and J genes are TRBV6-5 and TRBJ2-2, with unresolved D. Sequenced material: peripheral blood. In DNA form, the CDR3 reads TGTGCCAGCAGTTACTCGGAATGGGCCCGGGAGCTGTTTTTT. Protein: CASSYSEWARELFF.